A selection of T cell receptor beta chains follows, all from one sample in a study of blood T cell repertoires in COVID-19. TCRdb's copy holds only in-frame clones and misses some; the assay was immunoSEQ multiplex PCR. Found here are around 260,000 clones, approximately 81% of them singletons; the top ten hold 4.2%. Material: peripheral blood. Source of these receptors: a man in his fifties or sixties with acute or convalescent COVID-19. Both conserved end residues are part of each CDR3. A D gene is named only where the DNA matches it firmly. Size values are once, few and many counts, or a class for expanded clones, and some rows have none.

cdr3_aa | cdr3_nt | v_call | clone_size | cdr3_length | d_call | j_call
CASSLPGRVYNEQFF | TGTGCCAGCAGCTTGCCCGGGAGGGTATACAATGAGCAGTTCTTC | TRBV5-4 | - | 15 | TRBD2 | TRBJ2-1
CASSWPTRGQETQYF | TGTGCCAGCAGCTGGCCCACGCGAGGGCAAGAGACCCAGTACTTC | TRBV7-8 | - | 15 | - | TRBJ2-5
CAATTGQGFSYEQYF | TGCGCCGCAACCACGGGACAGGGGTTTTCCTACGAGCAGTACTTC | TRBV10-1 | - | 15 | TRBD1 | TRBJ2-7
CASRSIQGGGYTF | TGTGCCAGCAGGTCGATACAGGGGGGTGGCTACACCTTC | TRBV6-5 | - | 13 | TRBD1 | TRBJ1-2
CASSPQVGGNQPQHF | TGTGCCAGCAGCCCGCAGGTGGGTGGCAATCAGCCCCAGCATTTT | TRBV7-9 | - | 15 | - | TRBJ1-5
CASSSMETGNGYTF | TGTGCCAGCTCCTCGATGGAGACAGGGAACGGCTACACCTTC | TRBV18 | - | 14 | TRBD1 | TRBJ1-2
CASTISGVHTGELFF | TGTGCCAGCACCATCTCCGGGGTCCACACCGGGGAGCTGTTTTTT | TRBV9 | few | 15 | - | TRBJ2-2
CASSLAWGVSYNEQFF | TGTGCCAGCAGCTTGGCCTGGGGGGTTTCCTACAATGAGCAGTTCTTC | TRBV5-8 | - | 16 | - | TRBJ2-1
CASSFSTDGTLSYNEQFF | TGTGCCAGCAGCTTTAGTACCGACGGGACACTCTCCTACAATGAGCAGTTCTTC | TRBV11-2 | - | 18 | - | TRBJ2-1
CASSEIYSNQPQHF | TGTGCCAGCAGTGAAATCTATAGCAATCAGCCCCAGCATTTT | TRBV6-1 | - | 14 | - | TRBJ1-5
CASSSQGTQETQYF | TGTGCCAGCAGCTCACAGGGGACCCAAGAGACCCAGTACTTC | TRBV5-4 | - | 14 | TRBD1 | TRBJ2-5
CASRIPAGTGFGYTF | TGTGCCAGCAGAATTCCTGCCGGGACAGGCTTTGGCTACACCTTC | TRBV2 | few | 15 | TRBD1 | TRBJ1-2
CASRRTVGDTQYF | TGTGCCAGCAGACGGACAGTGGGGGATACGCAGTATTTT | TRBV7-8 | - | 13 | - | TRBJ2-3
CASSVAGELNTIYF | TGTGCCAGCAGCGTAGCGGGGGAGCTTAACACCATATATTTT | TRBV9 | - | 14 | - | TRBJ1-3
CASSLTVQETQYF | TGCGCCAGCAGCTTGACAGTTCAAGAGACCCAGTACTTC | TRBV5-1 | - | 13 | - | TRBJ2-5
CASSRSPWEQFF | TGTGCCAGCTCGAGATCCCCATGGGAGCAGTTCTTC | TRBV19 | - | 12 | - | TRBJ2-1
CASSVETDNTEAFF | TGTGCCAGCAGCGTAGAAACAGATAACACTGAAGCTTTCTTT | TRBV9 | - | 14 | - | TRBJ1-1
CASSLGGGLGEQYF | TGCGCCAGCAGCTTGGGCGGGGGCCTGGGTGAGCAGTACTTC | TRBV5-1 | - | 14 | - | TRBJ2-7
CASSNLETGANTEAFF | TGTGCCAGCAGTAACTTGGAGACAGGGGCCAACACTGAAGCTTTCTTT | TRBV6-5 | once | 16 | TRBD1 | TRBJ1-1
CASSSIDRRGSGYTF | TGTGCCAGCAGCTCCATTGACAGGCGTGGGAGTGGCTACACCTTC | TRBV28 | - | 15 | - | TRBJ1-2
CASSLKSFLGAAKNIQYF | TGTGCCAGCAGCTTAAAGTCGTTCTTAGGGGCGGCCAAAAACATTCAGTACTTC | TRBV7-8 | - | 18 | - | TRBJ2-4
CASSSYRDRGYNEQFF | TGTGCCAGCAGCTCATACCGGGACAGGGGGTACAATGAGCAGTTCTTC | TRBV7-9 | - | 16 | TRBD1 | TRBJ2-1
CASSLAGVKGETQYF | TGCGCCAGCAGCTTGGCGGGAGTTAAGGGGGAGACCCAGTACTTC | TRBV5-1 | - | 15 | - | TRBJ2-5
CASSIVGLAEIAKNIQYF | TGTGCCAGTAGTATAGTAGGGCTAGCAGAGATAGCCAAAAACATTCAGTACTTC | TRBV19 | - | 18 | - | TRBJ2-4
CASSLETGANVLTF | TGTGCCAGCAGCCTGGAGACTGGGGCCAACGTCCTGACTTTC | TRBV4-2 | few | 14 | - | TRBJ2-6
CAWRLAGGVGTQYF | TGTGCCTGGAGATTAGCGGGGGGGGTTGGGACCCAGTACTTC | TRBV30 | - | 14 | TRBD2 | TRBJ2-5
CASSTGYGYTF | TGTGCCAGCAGCACCGGTTATGGCTACACCTTC | TRBV7-2 | - | 11 | - | TRBJ1-2